Given below is one T cell receptor (beta chain) in context. The data stem from a study of blood T cells in healthy people across ages. Then a second PCR, running roughly 7 to 11 cycles, was carried out with a sample-barcoded 5' primer and a J-beta primer mix. Using its own MiXCR run on the 5' RACE reads, TCRdb lists one record per CDR3 protein. The table records 1.5 million to 2 million distinct CDR3 sequences, about 35% of them present only once. CDR1 KGHDR and CDR2 SFDVKD come from the germline V gene. CDR3 length equals 11 residues. V lost 11 bases, J lost 8 bases, and 14 bases lay in between. Sequencing used blood. This receptor was taken from a woman in her thirties in good health. The chain links TRBV24-1 to TRBJ1-1; a possible D gene is TRBD1 (6 bases). The CDR3 bases are TGTGCCATTTCTCGAGGGACAGAAGCTTTCTTT. This codes for CAISRGTEAFF.